This TCR beta chain originates from a study of blood T cell repertoires in COVID-19. About the research overall: From the United States, Italy and Spain came samples of acute and convalescent COVID-19. The analysed material was cDNA or gDNA that came from T cells, B-cell-depleted T cells, or PBMCs.

Methods used by the authors: From reference gene primer amplification, estimates of nucleated cell counts were derived. The protocol was immunoSEQ multiplex PCR, while the TCRdb copy is restricted to in-frame clones and leaves out a portion. That table furnishes V, J and clone size, whereas the DNA furnished D and trimming. The sample holds about 270,000 clones, more than 65% seen once. CDR1 GTSNPN and CDR2 SVGIG come from the germline V gene (reference sequence). V was pared by 0 bases and J by 0 bases, with 11 bases between. The CDR3 runs to 15 residues. This clone was seen more than once but under ten times.

The receptor's source is a young woman with acute or convalescent COVID-19. The chain couples TRBV30 to TRBJ1-2, with a possible D match to TRBD1 (5 bases). The sample was peripheral blood. The CDR3 sequence is CAWSVWGRANYGYTF. The CDR3 region has the DNA TGTGCCTGGAGTGTTTGGGGGAGGGCTAACTATGGCTACACCTTC.